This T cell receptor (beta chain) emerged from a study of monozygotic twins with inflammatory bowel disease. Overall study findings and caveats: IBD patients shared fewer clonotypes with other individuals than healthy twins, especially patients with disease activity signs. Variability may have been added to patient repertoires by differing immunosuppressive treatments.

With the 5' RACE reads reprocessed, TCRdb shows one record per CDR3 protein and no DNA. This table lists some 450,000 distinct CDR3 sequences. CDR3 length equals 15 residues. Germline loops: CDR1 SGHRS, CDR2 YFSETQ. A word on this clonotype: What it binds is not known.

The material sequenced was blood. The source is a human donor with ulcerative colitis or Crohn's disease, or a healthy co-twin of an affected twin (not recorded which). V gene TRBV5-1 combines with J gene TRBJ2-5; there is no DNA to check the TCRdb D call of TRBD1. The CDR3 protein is CASSLAWADQETQYF. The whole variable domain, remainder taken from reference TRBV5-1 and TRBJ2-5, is KAGVTQTPRYLIKTRGQQVTLSCSPISGHRSVSWYQQTPGQGLQFLFEYFSETQRNKGNFPGRFSGRQFSNSRSEMNVSTLELGDSALYLCASSLAWADQETQYFGPGTRLLVL.